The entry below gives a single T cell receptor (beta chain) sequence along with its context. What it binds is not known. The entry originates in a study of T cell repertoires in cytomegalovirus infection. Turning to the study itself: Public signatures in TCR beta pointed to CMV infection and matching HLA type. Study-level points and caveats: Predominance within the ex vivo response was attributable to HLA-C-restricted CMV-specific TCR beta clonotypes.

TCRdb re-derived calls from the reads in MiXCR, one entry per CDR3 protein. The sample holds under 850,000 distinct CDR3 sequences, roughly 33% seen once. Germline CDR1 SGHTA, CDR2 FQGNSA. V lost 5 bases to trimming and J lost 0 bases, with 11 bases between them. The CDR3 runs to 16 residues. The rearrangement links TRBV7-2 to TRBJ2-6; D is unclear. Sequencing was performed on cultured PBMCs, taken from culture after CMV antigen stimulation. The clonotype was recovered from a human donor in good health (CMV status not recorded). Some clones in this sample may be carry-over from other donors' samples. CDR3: CASSPQVSSGANVLTF. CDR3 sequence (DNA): TGTGCCAGCAGCCCTCAGGTTTCCTCTGGGGCCAACGTCCTGACTTTC.